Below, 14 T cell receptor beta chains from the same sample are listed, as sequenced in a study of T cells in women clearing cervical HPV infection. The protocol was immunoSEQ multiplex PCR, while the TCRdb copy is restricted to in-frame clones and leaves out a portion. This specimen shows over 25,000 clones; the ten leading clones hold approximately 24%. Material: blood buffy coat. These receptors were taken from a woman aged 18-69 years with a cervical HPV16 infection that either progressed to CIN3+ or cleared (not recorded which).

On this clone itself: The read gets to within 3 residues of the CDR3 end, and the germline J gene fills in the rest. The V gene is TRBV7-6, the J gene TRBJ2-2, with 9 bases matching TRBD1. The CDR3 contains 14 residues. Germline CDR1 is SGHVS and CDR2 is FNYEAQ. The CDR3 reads CASSAGQGAEKLFF. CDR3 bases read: TGTGCCAGCAGCGCGGGACAGGGAGCTGAAAAG.

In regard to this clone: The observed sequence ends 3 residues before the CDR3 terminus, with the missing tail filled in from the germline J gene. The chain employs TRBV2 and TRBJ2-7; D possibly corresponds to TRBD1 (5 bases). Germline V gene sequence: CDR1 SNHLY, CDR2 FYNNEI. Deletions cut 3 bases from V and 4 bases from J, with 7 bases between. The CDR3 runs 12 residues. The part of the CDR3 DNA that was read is TGTGCCAGCAGTGAGACAGCGTACGAG. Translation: CASSETAYE. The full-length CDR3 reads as CASSETAYEQYF.

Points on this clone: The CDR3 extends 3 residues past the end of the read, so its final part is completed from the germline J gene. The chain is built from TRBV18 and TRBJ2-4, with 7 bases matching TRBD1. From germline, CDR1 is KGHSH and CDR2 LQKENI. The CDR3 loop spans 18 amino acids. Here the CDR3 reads CASSPDLWTGGDLWGQYF. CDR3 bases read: TGTGCCAGCTCACCGGATCTTTGGACAGGAGGAGACCTCTGGGGT.

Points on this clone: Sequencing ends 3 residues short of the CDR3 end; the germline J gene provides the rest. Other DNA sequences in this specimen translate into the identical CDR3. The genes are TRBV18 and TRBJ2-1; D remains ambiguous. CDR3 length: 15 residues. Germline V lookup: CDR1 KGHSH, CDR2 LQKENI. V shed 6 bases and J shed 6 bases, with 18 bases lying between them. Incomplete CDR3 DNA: TGTGCCAGCTCCCCCCCCGCCAGAAACATCAATGAG. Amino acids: CASSPPARNINE. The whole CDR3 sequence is CASSPPARNINEQFF.

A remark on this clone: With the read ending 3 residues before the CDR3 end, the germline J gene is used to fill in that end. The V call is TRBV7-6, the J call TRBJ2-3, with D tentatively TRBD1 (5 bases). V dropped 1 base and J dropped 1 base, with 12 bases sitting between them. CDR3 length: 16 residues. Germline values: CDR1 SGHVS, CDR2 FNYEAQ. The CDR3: CASSLVVGAGTDTQYF. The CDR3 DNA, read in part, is TGTGCCAGCAGCTTAGTAGTAGGGGCCGGCACAGATACG.

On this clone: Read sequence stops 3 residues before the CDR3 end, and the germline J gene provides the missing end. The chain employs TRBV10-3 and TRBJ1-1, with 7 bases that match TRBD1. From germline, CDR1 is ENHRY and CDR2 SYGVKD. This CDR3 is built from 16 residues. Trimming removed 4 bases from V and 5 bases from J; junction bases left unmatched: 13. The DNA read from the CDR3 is TGTGCCATCAGTGCTGGGGACAGTCGGGAGGGAACTGAA. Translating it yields CAISAGDSREGTE. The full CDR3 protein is CAISAGDSREGTEAFF.

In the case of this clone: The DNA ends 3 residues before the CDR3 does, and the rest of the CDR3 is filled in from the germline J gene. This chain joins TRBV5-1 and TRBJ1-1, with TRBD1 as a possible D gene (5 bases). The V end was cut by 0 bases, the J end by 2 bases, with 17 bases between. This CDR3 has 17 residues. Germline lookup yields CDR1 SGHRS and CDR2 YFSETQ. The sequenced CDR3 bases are TGCGCCAGCAGCTTGGCTCCCAAAGGAGGGGTAAACACTGAA. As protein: CASSLAPKGGVNTE. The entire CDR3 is CASSLAPKGGVNTEAFF. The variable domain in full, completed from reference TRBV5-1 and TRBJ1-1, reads KAGVTQTPRYLIKTRGQQVTLSCSPISGHRSVSWYQQTPGQGLQFLFEYFSETQRNKGNFPGRFSGRQFSNSRSEMNVSTLELGDSALYLCASSLAPKGGVNTEAFFGQGTRLTVV.

The CDR3 loop is CASSLVDSEARDYTF. The sequenced CDR3 bases are TGTGCCAGCAGCTTAGTGGACTCCGAGGCCCGCGAC. The chain carries TRBV7-9 and TRBJ1-2; D remains ambiguous. Coverage ceases 3 residues before the CDR3 finishes, and the germline J gene fills in the end. This CDR3 has 15 amino acids. Looked up from germline, CDR1 is SEHNR and CDR2 is FQNEAQ (reference sequence).

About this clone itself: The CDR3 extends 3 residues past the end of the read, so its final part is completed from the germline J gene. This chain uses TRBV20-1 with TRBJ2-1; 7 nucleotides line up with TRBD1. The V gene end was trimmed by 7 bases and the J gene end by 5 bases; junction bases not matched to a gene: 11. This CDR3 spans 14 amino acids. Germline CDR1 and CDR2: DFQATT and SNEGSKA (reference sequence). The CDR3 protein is CSVELTGSDNEQFF. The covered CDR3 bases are TGCAGTGTTGAATTGACAGGGTCAGACAATGAG.

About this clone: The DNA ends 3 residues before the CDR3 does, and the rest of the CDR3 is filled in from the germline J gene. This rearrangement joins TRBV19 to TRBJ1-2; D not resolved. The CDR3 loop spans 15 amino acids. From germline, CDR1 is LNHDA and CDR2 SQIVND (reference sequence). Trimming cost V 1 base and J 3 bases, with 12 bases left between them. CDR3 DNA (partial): TGTGCCAGTAGTATAGGAGCATCTCAGGACTATGGC. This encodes CASSIGASQDYG. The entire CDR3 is CASSIGASQDYGYTF.

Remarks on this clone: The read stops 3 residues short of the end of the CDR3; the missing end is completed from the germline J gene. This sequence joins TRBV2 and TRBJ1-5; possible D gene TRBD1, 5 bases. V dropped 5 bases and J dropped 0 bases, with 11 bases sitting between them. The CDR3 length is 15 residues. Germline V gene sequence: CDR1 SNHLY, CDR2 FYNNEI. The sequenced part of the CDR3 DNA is TGTGCCAGCAGTTCGGACACTTATAGCAATCAGCCC. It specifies CASSSDTYSNQP. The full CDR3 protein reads CASSSDTYSNQPQHF.

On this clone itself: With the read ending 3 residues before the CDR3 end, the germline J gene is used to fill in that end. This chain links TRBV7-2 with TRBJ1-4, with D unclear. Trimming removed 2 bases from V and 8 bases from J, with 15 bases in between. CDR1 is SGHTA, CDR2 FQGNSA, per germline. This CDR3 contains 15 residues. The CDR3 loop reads CASSLKKTVNEKLFF. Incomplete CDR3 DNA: TGTGCCAGCAGCTTAAAAAAAACAGTTAACGAAAAA.

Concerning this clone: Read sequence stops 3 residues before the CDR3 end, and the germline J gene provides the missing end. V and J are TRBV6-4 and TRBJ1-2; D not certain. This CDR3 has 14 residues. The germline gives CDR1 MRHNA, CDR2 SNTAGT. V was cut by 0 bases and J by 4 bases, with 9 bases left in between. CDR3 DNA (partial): TGTGCCAGCAGTGACTCGAGCGGGGTCTATGGC. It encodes CASSDSSGVYG. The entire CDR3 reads CASSDSSGVYGYTF.

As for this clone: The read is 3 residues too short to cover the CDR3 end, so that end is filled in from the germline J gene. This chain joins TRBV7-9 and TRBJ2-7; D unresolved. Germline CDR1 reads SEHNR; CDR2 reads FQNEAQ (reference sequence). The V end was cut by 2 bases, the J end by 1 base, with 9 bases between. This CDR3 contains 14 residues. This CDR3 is CASSLSDKSYEQYF. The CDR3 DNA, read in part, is TGTGCCAGCAGCTTATCTGACAAATCCTACGAG.